This T cell receptor (beta chain) was captured in a study of regulatory T cells in long-lasting Graves disease. The wider study: Patients with persistent Graves' disease had over 5 years of antithyroid drugs and persistent TSH receptor antibodies.

A few counts support this clonotype. What it recognizes is unknown. Sequencing libraries for TCR beta were prepared with iRepertoire HTBI primers and Arm-PCR of CDR3 regions. TCRdb ran MiXCR on the multiplex PCR reads and lists one entry per CDR3 protein. The table includes around 460,000 distinct CDR3 sequences, around a fifth detected once. The study, taken as a whole, reports: Sampling was limited to peripheral blood rather than thyroid tissue. Persistent patients shared more public clonotypes (about 2,700) than new patients (more than 900). Lower TCR diversity characterized persistent Graves' patients relative to newly diagnosed patients.

The CDR3 totals 16 residues. Trimming cost V 3 bases and J 9 bases, with 24 bases left between them. In germline, CDR1 is SGHNT, CDR2 YYREEE (reference sequence). Time point meaning: persistent/refractory GD, antithyroid drugs over 5 years with positive TRAb. After RNA was extracted from PBMCs, the TCR library was made from it. This receptor was identified in a female donor with Graves disease. This chain connects TRBV5-4 to TRBJ2-5; a weak D match, TRBD2 (6 bases). The material sequenced was peripheral blood mononuclear cells (PBMCs), taken when the disease was refractory, from a patient treated with antithyroid drugs. CDR3 region: CASSSGGKGPSEAQYF. CDR3 nucleotide sequence: TGTGCCAGCAGCTCCGGAGGGAAGGGGCCCAGCGAGGCCCAGTACTTC.